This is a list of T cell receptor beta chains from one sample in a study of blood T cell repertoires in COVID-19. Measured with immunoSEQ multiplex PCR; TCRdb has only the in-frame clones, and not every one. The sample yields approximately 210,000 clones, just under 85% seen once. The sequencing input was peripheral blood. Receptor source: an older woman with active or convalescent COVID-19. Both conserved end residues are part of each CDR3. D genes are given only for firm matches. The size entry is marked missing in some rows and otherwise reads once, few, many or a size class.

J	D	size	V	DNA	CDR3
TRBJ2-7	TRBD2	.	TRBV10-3	TGTGCCATCAGTCCACTAGGGACTAGCGGGAGTAGGGAGCAGTACTTC	CAISPLGTSGSREQYF
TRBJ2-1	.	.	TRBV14	TGTGCCAGCGCAGTTGGCGGGATATCCTACAATGAGCAGTTCTTC	CASAVGGISYNEQFF
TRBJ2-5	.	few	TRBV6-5	TGTGCCAGCAGTTACGGGGGGGCTCAAGAGACCCAGTACTTC	CASSYGGAQETQYF
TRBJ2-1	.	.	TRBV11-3	TGTGCCAGCAGCTTACCAAGGGGAAGCTCCTACAATGAGCAGTTCTTC	CASSLPRGSSYNEQFF
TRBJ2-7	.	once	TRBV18	TGTGCCAGCTCACCGGCGGGGGCAGGGGCCGCCTACGAGCAGTACTTC	CASSPAGAGAAYEQYF
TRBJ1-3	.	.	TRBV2	TGTGCCAGCTACAAAAACACCATATATTTT	CASYKNTIYF
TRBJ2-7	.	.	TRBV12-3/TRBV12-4	TGTGCCAGCAGTTTAACGGCAGGGCTGCAGTACTTC	CASSLTAGLQYF
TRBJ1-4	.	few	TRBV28	TGTGCCAGCGGGTTAAGACGACAACAGGAAGAAAAACTGTTTTTT	CASGLRRQQEEKLFF
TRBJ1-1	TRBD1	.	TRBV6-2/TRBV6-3	TGTGCCAGCAGTTCCAGGGGGCCGAACACTGAAGCTTTCTTT	CASSSRGPNTEAFF
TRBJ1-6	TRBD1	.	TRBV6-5	TGTGCCAGCAGTTTGGGACAGGGGGCCGGGAATTCACCCCTCCACTTT	CASSLGQGAGNSPLHF
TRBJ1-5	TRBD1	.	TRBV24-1	TGTGCCACCAGTGAGGGGACAGGGGAAAATCAGCCCCAGCATTTT	CATSEGTGENQPQHF
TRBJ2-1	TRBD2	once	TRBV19	TGTGCCAGTAGTACATGGACTAGCGGGGCCCACAATGAGCAGTTCTTC	CASSTWTSGAHNEQFF
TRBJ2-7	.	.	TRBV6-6	TGTGCCAGCAGTCCACGTTCGGGACACCTTGTCGGGCCGTCCTACGAGCAGTACTTC	CASSPRSGHLVGPSYEQYF
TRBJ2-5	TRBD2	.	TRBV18	TGTGCCAGCTCACCACTAGCGGGAGTTGGGGAGACCCAGTACTTC	CASSPLAGVGETQYF
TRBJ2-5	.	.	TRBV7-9	TGTGCCAGCAGCCCGCACTGGGACAACCAAGAGACCCAGTACTTC	CASSPHWDNQETQYF
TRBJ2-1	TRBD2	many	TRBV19	TGTGCCAGTAGTACCAGGACTAGCGGGACCCCCCTCTACAATGAGCAGTTCTTC	CASSTRTSGTPLYNEQFF
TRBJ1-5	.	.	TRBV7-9	TGTGCCAGCAGCAGCAGGGGCAATCAGCCCCAGCATTTT	CASSSRGNQPQHF
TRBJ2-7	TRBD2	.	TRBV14	TGTGCCAGCAGCATACGGGGACTAGCGGGGATCTACGAGCAGTACTTC	CASSIRGLAGIYEQYF
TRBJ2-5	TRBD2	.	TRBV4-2	TGTGCCAGCAGCCACCGACCCCAACTAGCGGGAGTTATGGCTCAAGAGACCCAGTACTTC	CASSHRPQLAGVMAQETQYF
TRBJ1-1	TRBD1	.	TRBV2	TGTGCCAGCATAGGCCAGGGGGGATGGGGGACTGAAGCTTTCTTT	CASIGQGGWGTEAFF
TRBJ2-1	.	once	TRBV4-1	TGCGCCAGCAGCCAAGGCCGGGTCGGCTTAGCAAACAATGAGCAGTTCTTC	CASSQGRVGLANNEQFF
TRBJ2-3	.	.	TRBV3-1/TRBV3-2	TGTGCCAGCAGCCAATTCCCCCAATCAGATACGCAGTATTTT	CASSQFPQSDTQYF
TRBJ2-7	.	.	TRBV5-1	TGCGCCAGCAGCTTGGAGCAGGGGACCCCTGGAGAGCAGTACTTC	CASSLEQGTPGEQYF
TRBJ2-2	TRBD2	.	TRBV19	TGTGCCAGTAGTCCACGGACTAGTCCCACCGGGGAGCTGTTTTTT	CASSPRTSPTGELFF
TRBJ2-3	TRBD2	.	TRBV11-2	TGTGCCAGCAGCTTACTAGCGGGAGGGAGCACAGATACGCAGTATTTT	CASSLLAGGSTDTQYF
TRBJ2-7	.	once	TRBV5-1	TGCGCCAGCAGCTTGGACAGGGAGGGTTACGAGCAGTACTTC	CASSLDREGYEQYF
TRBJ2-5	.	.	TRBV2	TGTGCCAGCAGTGGGGGGCGGGGGCCTATGGAGACCCAGTACTTC	CASSGGRGPMETQYF
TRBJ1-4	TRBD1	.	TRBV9	TGTGCCAGCAGCTGGGGGACAGGGGGCGCCTCGGGTGAAAAACTGTTTTTT	CASSWGTGGASGEKLFF
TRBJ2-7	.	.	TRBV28	TGTGCCAGCAGTTCATCCGGGACAATCGAGCAGTACTTC	CASSSSGTIEQYF
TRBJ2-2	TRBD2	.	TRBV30	TGTGCCTGGAGATTGCGACTAGCGGGGGGCCGGGGGGAGCTGTTTTTT	CAWRLRLAGGRGELFF
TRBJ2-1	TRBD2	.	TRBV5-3	TGTGCCAGAAGCTTGGGCGGACTAGCGGGGACGGACGGGGGTTACAATGAGCAGTTCTTC	CARSLGGLAGTDGGYNEQFF
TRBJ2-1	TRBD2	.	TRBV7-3	TGTGCCAGCAGCTTAGCGGGAGGGCCGAGTTTTGAGCAGTTCTTC	CASSLAGGPSFEQFF
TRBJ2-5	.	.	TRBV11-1	TGTGCCAGCAGCCCCCGGTTCCAAGAGACCCAGTACTTC	CASSPRFQETQYF